The 25 T cell receptor beta chains below come from one sample, sequenced in a study of T cell responses to AZD1222 COVID-19 vaccine. Profiling relied on immunoSEQ multiplex PCR, and the TCRdb table lists in-frame clones only, not all of them. The sample lists approximately 150,000 clones; approximately 93% were seen once. Sequenced here: peripheral blood, sampled on day 0 of MenACWY control vaccination. The origin of the receptors is an adult in good health.

The V gene is TRBV5-1, the J gene TRBJ1-1, with D uncertain. Trimming cost V 5 bases and J 1 base, with 9 bases left between them. This CDR3 has 13 residues. The germline V gene has CDR1 SGHRS and CDR2 YFSETQ. CDR3 DNA sequence: TGCGCCAGCAGTATCAGAGGGAACACTGAAGCTTTCTTT. Protein sequence: CASSIRGNTEAFF.

The CDR3 coding sequence is TGTGCCAGCAGTGACAAGACATCTGCTAACTATGGCTACACCTTC. Translating gives CASSDKTSANYGYTF. The genes are TRBV2 and TRBJ1-2; D unclear. V was pared by 3 bases and J by 0 bases, with 11 bases between. Germline loops: CDR1 SNHLY, CDR2 FYNNEI. This CDR3 contains 15 residues.

The gene calls are TRBV25-1 and TRBJ1-1; 11 bases are shared with TRBD1. Germline V gene data show CDR1 as MGHDK and CDR2 as SYGVNS. The CDR3 runs to 15 residues. Trimming removed 6 bases from V and 5 bases from J; junction bases left unmatched: 8. In nucleotides, the CDR3 is TGTGCCAGCAGGGAAGCCGGGACAGGGGGGACTGAAGCTTTCTTT. Translating gives CASREAGTGGTEAFF.

This CDR3 is CASSSTLELNTQYF. Written as DNA, the CDR3 is TGTGCCAGCAGTTCCACACTAGAACTCAATACGCAGTATTTT. The V gene is TRBV28, the J gene TRBJ2-3; weak D call: TRBD2 (5 bases). V lost 4 bases, J lost 7 bases, and 15 bases lay in between. CDR3 length: 14 residues. The germline V gene has CDR1 MDHEN and CDR2 SYDVKM.

The chain combines TRBV27 with TRBJ1-4; D not resolved. The CDR3 extends over 14 amino acids. Trimming left V 3 bases short and J 7 bases short, with 12 bases between. Germline CDR1 MNHEY, CDR2 SMNVEV (reference sequence). The CDR3 DNA follows: TGTGCCAGCAGTTTGGTCGGAACACGTGAAAAACTGTTTTTT. Its translation: CASSLVGTREKLFF.

The chain uses TRBV6-1 and TRBJ1-2; no clear D gene. Trimming took 1 base from V and 4 from J, leaving 13 bases between them. Germline V lookup: CDR1 MNHNS, CDR2 SASEGT. The CDR3 contains 15 residues. The CDR3 is CASSEVPGSVYGYTF. Here the CDR3 DNA reads TGTGCCAGCAGTGAAGTGCCGGGTTCTGTCTATGGCTACACCTTC.

The genes are TRBV10-2 and TRBJ2-4, with TRBD2 identical over 7 bases. The length of the CDR3 is 19 residues. Germline assignment: CDR1 WSHSY and CDR2 SAAADI. Trimming at V came to 0 bases and at J to 0 bases, leaving 11 bases not matched to a gene. CDR3 region: CASSESRSGASRAKNIQYF. The CDR3 nucleotides read TGCGCCAGCAGTGAGTCTAGGAGCGGGGCCTCTCGAGCCAAAAACATTCAGTACTTC.

This clone was counted a single time. The CDR3 reads CASSPGGYRVNYGYTF. CDR3 sequence (DNA): TGTGCCAGCAGCCCGGGGGGGTACAGGGTCAACTATGGCTACACCTTC. The chain carries TRBV9 and TRBJ1-2; TRBD1 might be the D (6 bases). There are 16 residues in the CDR3. CDR1 and CDR2 (germline): SGDLS, YYNGEE. V lost 4 bases to trimming and J lost 2 bases, with 18 bases between them.

V usage is TRBV5-4 and J usage is TRBJ1-1; a possible D gene is TRBD1 (6 bases). Trimming shortened V by 4 bases and J by 6 bases, and 13 bases separated the two germline ends. CDR1 is SGHNT, CDR2 YYREEE, per germline (reference sequence). The CDR3 contains 13 residues. CDR3 sequence: CASSTTGRPEAFF. Written as DNA, the CDR3 is TGTGCCAGCAGCACAACAGGGAGACCTGAAGCTTTCTTT.

The genes are TRBV7-2 and TRBJ2-1; possibly TRBD2 for D (5 bases). Per germline, CDR1 SGHTA and CDR2 FQGNSA. V lost 7 bases, J lost 6 bases, and 16 bases lay in between. The CDR3 sequence is 14 residues long. DNA of the CDR3: TGTGCCAGCACCCGCGCGGACTCCCGCAATGAGCAGTTCTTC. This gives the protein CASTRADSRNEQFF.

The chain employs TRBV2 and TRBJ1-4; the D gene is possibly TRBD1 (5 bases). CDR3 length equals 16 residues. Deletions cut 3 bases from V and 0 bases from J, with 11 bases between. Germline CDR1 SNHLY, CDR2 FYNNEI. The CDR3 is CASSDVRAATNEKLFF. In nucleotides, the CDR3 is TGTGCCAGCAGTGATGTCAGGGCCGCAACTAATGAAAAACTGTTTTTT.

The chain is built from TRBV4-2 and TRBJ1-4; a weak D match, TRBD1 (5 bases). V was trimmed by 6 bases and J by 6 bases, leaving 17 bases between them. Germline V gene sequence: CDR1 LGHNA, CDR2 YNFKEQ. The CDR3 consists of 15 residues. The CDR3 DNA follows: TGTGCCAGCAGTCGGAAAGGGGACGGGGATGAAAAACTGTTTTTT. This translates into CASSRKGDGDEKLFF.

The V and J genes are TRBV6-5 and TRBJ1-1; unclear D gene. This CDR3 is built from 15 residues. V was clipped by 2 bases and J by 5 bases, with 15 bases between them. Germline assignment: CDR1 MNHEY and CDR2 SVGAGI. CDR3 sequence: CASSYPVVSGTEAFF. The CDR3 nucleotides are TGTGCCAGCAGTTACCCCGTGGTTAGTGGGACTGAAGCTTTCTTT.

This chain's CDR3 is CASSQGQGGQPQHF. The CDR3 DNA reads as TGCGCCAGCAGCCAAGGGCAGGGAGGTCAGCCCCAGCATTTT. The V call is TRBV4-1, the J call TRBJ1-5; D might be TRBD1 (5 bases). Per the germline V gene, CDR1 is MGHRA and CDR2 is YSYEKL. V was pared by 1 base and J by 6 bases, with 10 bases between. This CDR3 region has 14 residues.

The J gene is TRBJ1-5, the V gene TRBV3-1 (or the pseudogene TRBV3-2); D unclear. Trimming removed 1 base at V and 3 bases at J, with 13 bases between. Germline lookup yields CDR1 LGHDT and CDR2 YNNKEL (reference sequence). The CDR3 has 16 amino acids. The DNA of the CDR3 is TGTGCCAGCAGCCAAGGGCTACTAGGGAACAATCAGCCCCAGCATTTT. It translates to CASSQGLLGNNQPQHF.

This rearrangement joins TRBV4-3 to TRBJ1-1; 8 bases are a match to TRBD1. The CDR3 is 15 amino acids. With 4 bases clipped from V and 2 bases from J, the junction kept 6 bases outside the gene matches. The germline CDR1 and CDR2 sequences are LGHNA and YSLEER. The CDR3 sequence is CASSRLDRGNTEAFF. CDR3 DNA sequence: TGCGCCAGCAGCCGCTTAGACAGGGGAAACACTGAAGCTTTCTTT.

The chain employs TRBV15 and TRBJ1-2, with D possibly being TRBD1 (5 bases). V lost 5 bases and J 2 bases, leaving 12 bases between the germline ends. This CDR3 has 14 amino acids. Looked up from germline, CDR1 is LNHNV and CDR2 is YYDKDF (reference sequence). The CDR3 DNA reads TGTGCCACCAGCTTACGGAAGGGGAACTATGGCTACACCTTC. Translated: CATSLRKGNYGYTF.

The chain couples TRBV7-2 to TRBJ1-6; no reliable D call. V lost 1 base to trimming and J lost 8 bases, with 12 bases between them. This CDR3 comprises 15 residues. Germline V lookup: CDR1 SGHTA, CDR2 FQGNSA. The CDR3: CASSLGGSADSPLHF. The CDR3 DNA reads TGTGCCAGCAGCTTAGGAGGGTCGGCGGATTCACCCCTCCACTTT.

The chain is built from TRBV6-1 and TRBJ1-2; 9 bases align to TRBD1. Germline values: CDR1 MNHNS, CDR2 SASEGT. The CDR3 runs 13 residues. V lost 3 bases, J lost 8 bases, and 4 bases stayed unmatched. The CDR3: CASSEDRGYGYTF. CDR3 nucleotides: TGTGCCAGCAGTGAGGACAGGGGATACGGCTACACCTTC.

The J gene is TRBJ2-7, the V gene TRBV18; 10 bases line up with TRBD2. Per the germline V gene, CDR1 is KGHSH and CDR2 is LQKENI. V was clipped by 0 bases and J by 2 bases; unmatched bases: 1. The CDR3 contains 15 residues. The chain's CDR3 is CASSPPSGRAYEQYF. In nucleotides, the CDR3 is TGTGCCAGCTCACCACCGAGCGGGAGGGCCTACGAGCAGTACTTC.

The chain employs TRBV11-2 and TRBJ2-5, with TRBD1 identical over 8 bases. Trimming cost V 1 base and J 4 bases; bases outside gene matches: 2. The germline gives CDR1 SGHAT, CDR2 FQNNGV. CDR3 length: 14 residues. The CDR3 DNA reads as TGTGCCAGCAGCTTAGCCGGGACAGGAGAGACCCAGTACTTC. The encoded protein is CASSLAGTGETQYF.

The chain is built from TRBV28 and TRBJ1-5; D perhaps matches TRBD1 (5 bases). Between the trimmed V and J ends, which lost 6 bases and 5 bases, there was a span of 20 bases. CDR3 length equals 16 residues. CDR1 is MDHEN and CDR2 is SYDVKM in the germline V gene. The CDR3 DNA reads as TGTGCCAGCAGCACGGCCGGGACCGTGTGGGATCAGCCCCAGCATTTT. Translated, it gives CASSTAGTVWDQPQHF.

V gene TRBV27 combines with J gene TRBJ2-5; 9 nucleotides match TRBD2. This CDR3 spans 14 amino acids. V lost 4 bases and J lost 5; bases outside the gene matches: 5. Germline CDR1 MNHEY, CDR2 SMNVEV (reference sequence). The DNA for the CDR3 is TGTGCCAGCAGTTCCCTGGGACTAGCTGAGACCCAGTACTTC. Translating gives CASSSLGLAETQYF.

The CDR3 loop reads CASSEAGGGRTNEKLFF. The CDR3 nucleotides read TGTGCCAGCAGTGAAGCCGGCGGGGGCAGAACTAATGAAAAACTGTTTTTT. V is TRBV6-1 and J is TRBJ1-4; a weak D match, TRBD1 (6 bases). Between the trimmed V and J ends, which lost 0 bases and 1 base, there was a span of 12 bases. The V gene's germline CDR1 is MNHNS and CDR2 SASEGT. The CDR3 is 17 amino acids.

The chain recombines TRBV7-2 with TRBJ2-1; 9 bases are a match to TRBD1. Germline V gene lookup returns CDR1 SGHTA and CDR2 FQGNSA. V lost 5 bases, J lost 2 bases, and 10 bases stayed unmatched. This CDR3 region has 17 residues. The CDR3 coding sequence is TGTGCCAGCAGCATCGGGACTTACAGGGGGCCCTACAATGAGCAGTTCTTC. Protein sequence: CASSIGTYRGPYNEQFF.